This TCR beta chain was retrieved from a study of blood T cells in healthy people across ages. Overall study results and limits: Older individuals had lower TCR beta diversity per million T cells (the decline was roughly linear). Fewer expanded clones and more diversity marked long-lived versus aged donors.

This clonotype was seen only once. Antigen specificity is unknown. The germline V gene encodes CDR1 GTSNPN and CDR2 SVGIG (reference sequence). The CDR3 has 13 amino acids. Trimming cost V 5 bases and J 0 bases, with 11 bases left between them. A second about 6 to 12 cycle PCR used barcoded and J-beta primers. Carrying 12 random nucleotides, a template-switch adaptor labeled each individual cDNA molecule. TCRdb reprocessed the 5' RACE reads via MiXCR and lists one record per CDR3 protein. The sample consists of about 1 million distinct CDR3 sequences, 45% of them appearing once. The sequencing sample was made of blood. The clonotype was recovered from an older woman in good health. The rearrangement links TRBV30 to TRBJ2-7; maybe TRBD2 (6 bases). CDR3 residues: CAWGSGSSYEQYF. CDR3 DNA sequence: TGTGCCTGGGGTAGCGGTAGCTCCTACGAGCAGTACTTC.